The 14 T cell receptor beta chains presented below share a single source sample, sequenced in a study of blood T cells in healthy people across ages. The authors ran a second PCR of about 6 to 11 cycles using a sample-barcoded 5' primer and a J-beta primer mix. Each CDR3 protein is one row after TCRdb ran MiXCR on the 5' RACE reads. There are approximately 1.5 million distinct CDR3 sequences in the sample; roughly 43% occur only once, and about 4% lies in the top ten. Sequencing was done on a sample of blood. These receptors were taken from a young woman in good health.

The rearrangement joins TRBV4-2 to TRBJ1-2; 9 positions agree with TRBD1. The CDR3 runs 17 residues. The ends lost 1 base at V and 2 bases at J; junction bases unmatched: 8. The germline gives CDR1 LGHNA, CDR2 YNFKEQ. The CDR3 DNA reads TGTGCCAGCAGCCAAGCCCAGGGACAGGGAATAAACTATGGCTACACCTTC. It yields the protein CASSQAQGQGINYGYTF.

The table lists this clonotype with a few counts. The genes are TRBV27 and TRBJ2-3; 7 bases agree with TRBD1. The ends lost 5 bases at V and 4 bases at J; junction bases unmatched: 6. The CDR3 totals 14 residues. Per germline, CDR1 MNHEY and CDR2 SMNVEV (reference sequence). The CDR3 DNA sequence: TGTGCCAGCAGTGGTGACAGGGATGCAGATACGCAGTATTTT. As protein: CASSGDRDADTQYF.

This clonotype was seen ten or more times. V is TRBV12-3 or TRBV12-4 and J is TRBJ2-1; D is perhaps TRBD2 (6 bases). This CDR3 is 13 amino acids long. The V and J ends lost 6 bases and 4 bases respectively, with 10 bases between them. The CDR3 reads CASRATSYNEQFF. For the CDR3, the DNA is TGTGCCAGCAGGGCGACTAGTTACAATGAGCAGTTCTTC.

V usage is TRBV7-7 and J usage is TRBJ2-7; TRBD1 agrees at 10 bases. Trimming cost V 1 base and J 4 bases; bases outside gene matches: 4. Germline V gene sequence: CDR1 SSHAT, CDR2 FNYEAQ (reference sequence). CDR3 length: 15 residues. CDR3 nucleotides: TGTGCCAGCAGCTTAGGAGGGACAGGGGAATACGAGCAGTACTTC. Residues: CASSLGGTGEYEQYF.

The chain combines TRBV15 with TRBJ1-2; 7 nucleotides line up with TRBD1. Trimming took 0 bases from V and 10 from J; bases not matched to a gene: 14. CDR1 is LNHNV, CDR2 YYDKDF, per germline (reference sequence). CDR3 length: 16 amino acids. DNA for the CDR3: TGTGCCACCAGCAGAGAGTTTAACAGGGGACTTTCCGACTACACCTTC. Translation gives CATSREFNRGLSDYTF.

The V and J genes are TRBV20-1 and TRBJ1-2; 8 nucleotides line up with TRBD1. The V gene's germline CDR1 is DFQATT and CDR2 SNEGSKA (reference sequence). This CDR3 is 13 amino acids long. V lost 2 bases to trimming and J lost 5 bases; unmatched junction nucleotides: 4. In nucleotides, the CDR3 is TGCAGTGCTAGACAGGGGGCCTGGTATGGCTACACCTTC. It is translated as CSARQGAWYGYTF.

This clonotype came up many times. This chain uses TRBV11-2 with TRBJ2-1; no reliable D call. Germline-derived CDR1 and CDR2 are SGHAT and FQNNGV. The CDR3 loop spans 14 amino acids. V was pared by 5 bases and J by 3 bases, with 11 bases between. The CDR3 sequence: CASSPVRFYNEQFF. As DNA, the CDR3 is TGTGCCAGCAGCCCCGTGAGGTTCTACAATGAGCAGTTCTTC.

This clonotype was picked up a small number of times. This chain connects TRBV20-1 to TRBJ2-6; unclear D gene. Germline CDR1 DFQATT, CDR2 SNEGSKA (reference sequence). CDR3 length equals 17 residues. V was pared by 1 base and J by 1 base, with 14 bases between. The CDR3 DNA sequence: TGCAGTGCTAGAGCCCTCTCCGGCATTTCTGGGGCCAACGTCCTGACTTTC. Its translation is CSARALSGISGANVLTF.

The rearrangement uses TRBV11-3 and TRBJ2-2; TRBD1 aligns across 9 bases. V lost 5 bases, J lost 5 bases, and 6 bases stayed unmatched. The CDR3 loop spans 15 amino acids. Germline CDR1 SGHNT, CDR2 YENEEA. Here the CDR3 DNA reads TGTGCCAGCAGCATCGGGACAGGGAGAACCGGGGAGCTGTTTTTT. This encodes CASSIGTGRTGELFF.

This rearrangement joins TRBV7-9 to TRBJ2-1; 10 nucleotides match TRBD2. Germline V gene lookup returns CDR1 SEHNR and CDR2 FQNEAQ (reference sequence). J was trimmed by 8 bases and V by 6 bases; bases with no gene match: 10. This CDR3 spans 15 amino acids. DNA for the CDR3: TGTGCCAGCAGGCCGGGGCTAGCGGGAGTCGATGAGCAGTTCTTC. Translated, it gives CASRPGLAGVDEQFF.

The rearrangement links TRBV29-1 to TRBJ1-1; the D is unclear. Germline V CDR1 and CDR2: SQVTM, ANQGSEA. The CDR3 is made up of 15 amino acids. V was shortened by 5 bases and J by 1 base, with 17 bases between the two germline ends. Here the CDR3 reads CSVLNTTVKNTEAFF. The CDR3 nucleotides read TGCAGCGTTTTGAATACGACGGTGAAGAACACTGAAGCTTTCTTT.

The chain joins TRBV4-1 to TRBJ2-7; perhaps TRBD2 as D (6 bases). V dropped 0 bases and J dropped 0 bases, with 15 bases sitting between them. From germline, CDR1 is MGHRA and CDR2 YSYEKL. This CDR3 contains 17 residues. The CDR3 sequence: CASSQDAGRILSYEQYF. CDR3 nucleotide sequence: TGCGCCAGCAGCCAAGACGCGGGACGGATCCTCTCCTACGAGCAGTACTTC.

The CDR3 loop reads CASRKGPYDQYF. CDR3 sequence (DNA): TGTGCCAGCCGCAAGGGGCCTTACGATCAGTACTTC. This chain links TRBV27 with TRBJ2-4; tentative D call: TRBD1 (5 bases). The CDR3 consists of 12 residues. The germline V gene encodes CDR1 MNHEY and CDR2 SMNVEV (reference sequence). Trimming removed 8 bases at V and 12 bases at J, with 17 bases between.

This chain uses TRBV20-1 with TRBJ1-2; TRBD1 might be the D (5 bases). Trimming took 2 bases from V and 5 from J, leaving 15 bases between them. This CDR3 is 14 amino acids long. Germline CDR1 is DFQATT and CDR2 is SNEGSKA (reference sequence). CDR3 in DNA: TGCAGTGCTAGATTAGCAGGGTCCCCGTATGGCTACACCTTC. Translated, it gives CSARLAGSPYGYTF.